Each of the 12 T cell receptor beta chains below was sequenced from the same sample in a study of blood T cell repertoires in COVID-19. Here immunoSEQ multiplex PCR was the method, and the copy in TCRdb shows in-frame clones only, minus some. Here the sample spans about 140,000 clones, about 83% being singletons. Sequenced material: peripheral blood. The source is a man aged 45-60 years with acute or convalescent COVID-19.

The chain uses TRBV9 and TRBJ1-6; D unresolved. The CDR3 totals 15 residues. Trimming pared 0 bases from V and 8 bases from J, leaving 12 bases between. The germline CDR1 and CDR2 sequences are SGDLS and YYNGEE. CDR3 DNA: TGTGCCAGCAGCGTAGGTTCCCCGGACTATTCACCCCTCCACTTT. This gives the protein CASSVGSPDYSPLHF.

The chain links TRBV5-1 to TRBJ2-3; 8 positions match TRBD2. Germline CDR1 is SGHRS and CDR2 is YFSETQ. The CDR3 loop spans 19 amino acids. The junction had 23 bases not matched to a gene; V was cut back by 4 bases and J by 7 bases. The CDR3 loop reads CASSPLTSGGALVEHTQYF. CDR3 coding DNA: TGCGCCAGCAGCCCACTGACTTCGGGGGGGGCCTTGGTCGAGCATACGCAGTATTTT.

This clone was picked up a small number of times. This rearrangement joins TRBV5-6 to TRBJ1-2; no firm D call. The CDR3 has 14 residues. V gave up 6 bases and J gave up 1 base, with 13 bases separating them. Germline CDR1 SGHDT, CDR2 YYEEEE. The CDR3: CASTLSGVNYGYTF. The CDR3 DNA follows: TGTGCCAGCACACTCAGTGGAGTTAACTATGGCTACACCTTC.

The chain is built from TRBV6-5 and TRBJ2-5, with a weak D call TRBD2 (6 bases). The CDR3 runs 13 residues. The V gene lost 6 bases and the J gene lost 9 bases, with 17 bases spanning the gap. Germline V gene sequence: CDR1 MNHEY, CDR2 SVGAGI. CDR3 in DNA: TGTGCCAGCAGCGCGGCGGGGCCGGGGGCCCAGTACTTC. Translating it yields CASSAAGPGAQYF.

The chain is built from TRBV5-1 and TRBJ2-1, with 9 nucleotides matching TRBD1. CDR1 is SGHRS and CDR2 is YFSETQ in the germline V gene. The CDR3 totals 16 residues. Trimming removed 3 bases from V and 2 bases from J; junction bases left unmatched: 6. CDR3 nucleotide sequence: TGCGCCAGCAGCTCCGGGACAGGGATGCCCTACAATGAGCAGTTCTTC. Encoded protein: CASSSGTGMPYNEQFF. Full variable domain (outside the CDR3, taken from reference TRBV5-1 and TRBJ2-1): KAGVTQTPRYLIKTRGQQVTLSCSPISGHRSVSWYQQTPGQGLQFLFEYFSETQRNKGNFPGRFSGRQFSNSRSEMNVSTLELGDSALYLCASSSGTGMPYNEQFFGPGTRLTVL.

Turning to this clone: Sequence at one end of the junction differs from germline and may be a read error. The rearrangement links TRBV4-2 to TRBJ1-3; D perhaps matches TRBD1 (5 bases). The CDR3 consists of 16 residues. CDR1 and CDR2 from the germline V gene are LGHNA and YNFKEQ. CDR3 DNA: TGTGCCAGCAGCCAAGAGGGAGGGGACTCTAGAAACACCATATATTTT. Translation: CASSQEGGDSRNTIYF.

This chain links TRBV7-8 with TRBJ2-3; TRBD2 aligns across 10 bases. The germline V gene has CDR1 SGHVS and CDR2 FQNEAQ. CDR3 size: 16 residues. The V gene end was trimmed by 5 bases and the J gene end by 2 bases; junction bases not matched to a gene: 7. The CDR3 spells CASSRGLAVPTDTQYF. The CDR3 DNA sequence: TGTGCCAGCAGCCGCGGACTAGCGGTACCCACAGATACGCAGTATTTT.

This chain connects TRBV11-3 to TRBJ2-1; TRBD1 aligns across 7 bases. Germline V gene sequence: CDR1 SGHNT, CDR2 YENEEA. This CDR3 has 15 amino acids. After removal of 5 bases from V and 5 bases from J, the junction contained 9 bases not matched to a gene. DNA of the CDR3: TGTGCCAGCAGCAGCCCCGGGACAGATAACAATGAGCAGTTCTTC. Protein: CASSSPGTDNNEQFF.

This clone was recorded a few times. This chain uses TRBV29-1 with TRBJ1-1; 8 bases map to TRBD1. CDR1 and CDR2 from the germline V gene are SQVTM and ANQGSEA. Trimming removed 7 bases from V and 1 base from J; junction bases left unmatched: 5. CDR3 size: 13 residues. This chain's CDR3 is CSGTGTGNTEAFF. CDR3 nucleotide sequence: TGCAGCGGAACCGGGACAGGGAACACTGAAGCTTTCTTT.

This clone was seen only once. The chain combines TRBV7-3 with TRBJ2-3, with D tentatively TRBD2 (5 bases). The CDR3 covers 14 residues. The V and J ends lost 2 bases and 1 base respectively, with 7 bases between them. The germline V gene encodes CDR1 SGHTA and CDR2 FQGTGA. The CDR3, as DNA: TGTGCCAGCAGCTTACGAGGGCGCACAGATACGCAGTATTTT. It yields the protein CASSLRGRTDTQYF. Full variable domain (rest looked up from reference TRBV7-3 and TRBJ2-3): GAGVSQTPSNKVTEKGKYVELRCDPISGHTALYWYRQSLGQGPEFLIYFQGTGAADDSGLPNDRFFAVRPEGSVSTLKIQRTERGDSAVYLCASSLRGRTDTQYFGPGTRLTVL.

The V gene is TRBV7-8, the J gene TRBJ2-2, with 7 bases that match TRBD2. J was trimmed by 0 bases and V by 5 bases; bases with no gene match: 6. There are 16 residues in the CDR3. From germline, CDR1 is SGHVS and CDR2 FQNEAQ. The CDR3 DNA reads as TGTGCCAGCAGCCCGCGACTAGCCGCGAACACCGGGGAGCTGTTTTTT. Protein product: CASSPRLAANTGELFF.

This rearrangement joins TRBV18 to TRBJ1-1; 7 bases agree with TRBD1. Trimming took 3 bases from V and 4 from J; bases not matched to a gene: 14. The CDR3 contains 17 residues. Germline V gene data show CDR1 as KGHSH and CDR2 as LQKENI. In nucleotides, the CDR3 is TGTGCCAGCTCACCCCTAAATCACAGGGGTTTGGGCACTGAAGCTTTCTTT. Translated, it gives CASSPLNHRGLGTEAFF.